The rows below give T cell receptor beta chains drawn from one sample of a study of blood T cell repertoires in COVID-19. Assay: immunoSEQ multiplex PCR; the TCRdb copy retains only in-frame clones and omits some. The data hold about 210,000 clones, with around 81% observed a single time. Sequenced: PBMCs or T cells enriched from blood (not recorded which). The receptors stem from a woman aged 50 to 65 with acute COVID-19. Both conserved end residues are part of each CDR3. The D gene is left open where the match is weak. Not all rows give a size; the values are once, few, many and, for expanded clones, a class.

v_call	d_call	j_call	clone_size	cdr3_nt	cdr3_aa
TRBV12-3/TRBV12-4	-	TRBJ2-7	-	TGTGCCAGCAATGGCGCCCGGGGGGAGCAGTACTTC	CASNGARGEQYF
TRBV7-8	-	TRBJ1-5	-	TGTGCCAGCAGCTCCCAGGGGCACGAAGGCAATCAGCCCCAGCATTTT	CASSSQGHEGNQPQHF
TRBV28	-	TRBJ2-7	-	TGTGCCAGCAGTCTACCGCAACTGAACTACGAGCAGTACTTC	CASSLPQLNYEQYF
TRBV5-4	TRBD1	TRBJ2-2	-	TGTGCCAGCAGCTCTTCCCCACAGGGGGCTCGGACCGGGGAGCTGTTTTTT	CASSSSPQGARTGELFF
TRBV10-3	TRBD1	TRBJ2-5	-	TGTGCCATCAGTATGACAGGGAGCCAAGAGACCCAGTACTTC	CAISMTGSQETQYF
TRBV9	-	TRBJ1-3	-	TGTGCCAGCAGCGTAGGACCCCCCCAGGTAAACTCTGGAAACACCATATATTTT	CASSVGPPQVNSGNTIYF
TRBV20-1	-	TRBJ1-2	few	TGCAGTGCTAGGATCGGGGGTGGCTACACCTTC	CSARIGGGYTF
TRBV7-6	-	TRBJ1-4	-	TGTGCCAGCAGCTTCCGACAGGCCACAACTAATGAAAAACTGTTTTTT	CASSFRQATTNEKLFF
TRBV2	TRBD1	TRBJ1-6	-	TGTGCCAGCATTTGGGACAGGGATATCAACTATAATTCACCCCTCCACTTT	CASIWDRDINYNSPLHF
TRBV5-1	-	TRBJ1-3	-	TGCGCCAGCAGCTCAAACTCTGGAAACACCATATATTTT	CASSSNSGNTIYF
TRBV15	TRBD1	TRBJ1-5	-	TGTGCCACCAGCCCCCAGGGACAGGGGAATCAGCCCCAGCATTTT	CATSPQGQGNQPQHF
TRBV7-2	TRBD2	TRBJ2-3	once	TGTGCCAGTAGCGGGGGGAACACAGATACGCAGTATTTT	CASSGGNTDTQYF
TRBV5-1	TRBD2	TRBJ2-3	-	TGCGCCAGCAGCTTGTTTGTCTCGGGCGGGGGTACCCTGGATACGCAGTATTTT	CASSLFVSGGGTLDTQYF
TRBV7-2	-	TRBJ1-2	once	TGTGCCAGCAGCCCCGGCCGGGGGGGTCACTATGGCTACACCTTC	CASSPGRGGHYGYTF
TRBV5-1	-	TRBJ2-7	-	TGCGCCAGCAGCTTGACAGATTACGAGCAGTACTTC	CASSLTDYEQYF
TRBV27	TRBD2	TRBJ2-3	-	TGTGCCACCAAAACCGGGACTAAAAGCACAGATACGCAGTATTTT	CATKTGTKSTDTQYF
TRBV28	TRBD1	TRBJ1-2	-	TGTGCCAGCAGGACGACAGGGGGGAACTATGGCTACACCTTC	CASRTTGGNYGYTF
TRBV7-2	-	TRBJ1-1	-	TGTGCCAGCAGCTTAGCGCAGTCAGTCGGGAGTGAAGCTTTCTTT	CASSLAQSVGSEAFF
TRBV28	TRBD1	TRBJ2-7	-	TGTGCCAGCAATGACGGGACAGGGACCCACGGGCAGTACTTC	CASNDGTGTHGQYF
TRBV2	TRBD1	TRBJ1-1	-	TGTGCCAGCAGACAGGGGGCCGAAAAGAACACTGAAGCTTTCTTT	CASRQGAEKNTEAFF
TRBV7-6	TRBD2	TRBJ2-3	-	TGTGCCAGCAGCTTATCTAGCGGGCCATCCCCAGATACGCAGTATTTT	CASSLSSGPSPDTQYF
TRBV10-2	TRBD1	TRBJ2-7	-	TGCGCCAGCAGTGACGGGACAGGAGTATACGAGCAGTACTTC	CASSDGTGVYEQYF
TRBV18	TRBD1	TRBJ1-1	-	TGTGCCAGCTCACCCGGACAGGGAATGAACACTGAAGCTTTCTTT	CASSPGQGMNTEAFF
TRBV7-2	-	TRBJ1-6	-	TGTGCCAGCAGCTTAATGGGTGGACTGGGGAATTCACCCCTCCACTTT	CASSLMGGLGNSPLHF
TRBV27	-	TRBJ1-2	-	TGTGCCAGCAGCCCCACAGGAGCAGATGGGCGCGCCTATGGCTACACCTTC	CASSPTGADGRAYGYTF
TRBV28	-	TRBJ1-2	-	TGTGCCAGCCGGGGAGCGGACAGACCCTACTATGGCTACACCTTC	CASRGADRPYYGYTF
TRBV28	TRBD1	TRBJ1-2	-	TGTGCCAGCACCCCCTCGACAGGGGGCTCCCCTGGCTACACCTTC	CASTPSTGGSPGYTF
TRBV4-3	TRBD2	TRBJ2-5	-	TGCGCCAGCAGTCTAAAAGCTAGCGGGGCCGGGGAGACCCAGTACTTC	CASSLKASGAGETQYF
TRBV18	-	TRBJ2-2	-	TGTGCCAGCTCACCACTCGCTCTCGTTAGGGGCACCGGGGAGCTGTTTTTT	CASSPLALVRGTGELFF
TRBV5-5	-	TRBJ2-6	-	TGTGCCAGCAGTCCCGGGTCCTCTGGGGCCAACGTCCTGACTTTC	CASSPGSSGANVLTF
TRBV7-9	-	TRBJ1-2	once	TGTGCCAGCAGCTTAGGGGGTACGGTCCGGGGAGGCTACACCTTC	CASSLGGTVRGGYTF
TRBV4-1	TRBD1	TRBJ1-5	-	TGCGCCAGCAGCCCCGGACAGGGAGATTTGAGCAATCAGCCCCAGCATTTT	CASSPGQGDLSNQPQHF
TRBV6-1	-	TRBJ2-3	-	TGTGCCAGCAGTGAACAGGGGTATAGCACAGATACGCAGTATTTT	CASSEQGYSTDTQYF
TRBV5-1	-	TRBJ2-2	-	TGCGCCAGCCACAGGGAGAACACCGGGGAGCTGTTTTTT	CASHRENTGELFF
TRBV5-1	TRBD2	TRBJ2-2	-	TGCGCCAGCAGCTCGGGACTAGCGGGAAGAACCGGGGAGCTGTTTTTT	CASSSGLAGRTGELFF
TRBV7-8	-	TRBJ1-5	-	TGTGCCAGCAGCCCAGGGAATAGCAATCAGCCCCAGCATTTT	CASSPGNSNQPQHF
TRBV28	TRBD2	TRBJ2-3	-	TGTGCCAGCAGTTTCCTCGCGTCTAGCGGGAACACAGATACGCAGTATTTT	CASSFLASSGNTDTQYF
TRBV4-2	TRBD2	TRBJ2-3	-	TGTGCCAGCAGCCAAGCGGAGGCTAGCGGGATTAACACAGATACGCAGTATTTT	CASSQAEASGINTDTQYF
TRBV14	TRBD1	TRBJ1-5	-	TGTGCCAGCAGCCCTTATTTGGACAGGGCAAGCAATCAGCCCCAGCATTTT	CASSPYLDRASNQPQHF
TRBV13	-	TRBJ1-1	-	TGTGCCAGCAGCTTAATGGTTACAGGGAGGGGCACTGAAGCTTTCTTT	CASSLMVTGRGTEAFF